The rows below give T cell receptor beta chains drawn from one sample of a study of blood T cell repertoires in COVID-19. Only in-frame clones appear in the TCRdb table, and some are missing; sequencing was by immunoSEQ multiplex PCR. Of about 200,000 clones in the sample, roughly 80% were seen once. Source material: peripheral blood. The receptors stem from a human donor in a cohort sampled during active COVID-19. Each CDR3 is given with its conserved first and last residue. The order of the fields is J gene, V gene, CDR3 protein.

J gene: TRBJ2-2
V gene: TRBV7-3
CDR3 protein: CASSPFGLAGVAGELFF

J gene: TRBJ2-1
V gene: TRBV6-2/TRBV6-3
CDR3 protein: CASSLQGLALNEQFF

J gene: TRBJ2-7
V gene: TRBV30
CDR3 protein: CAWSVKENHLYEQYF

J gene: TRBJ2-7
V gene: TRBV6-2/TRBV6-3
CDR3 protein: CASSSRGGGYEQYF

J gene: TRBJ2-1
V gene: TRBV7-2
CDR3 protein: CASSFTRRDNEQFF

J gene: TRBJ2-3
V gene: TRBV6-5
CDR3 protein: CASSYSRGVDTQYF

J gene: TRBJ1-5
V gene: TRBV5-4
CDR3 protein: CASSLGPERGQPQHF

J gene: TRBJ1-6
V gene: TRBV7-3
CDR3 protein: CASSSDGSSYNSPLHF

J gene: TRBJ2-7
V gene: TRBV6-1
CDR3 protein: CASSEIDEITYEQYF

J gene: TRBJ2-7
V gene: TRBV9
CDR3 protein: CASSPRGIGREQYF

J gene: TRBJ2-2
V gene: TRBV19
CDR3 protein: CASSLRLGVYTGELFF

J gene: TRBJ2-7
V gene: TRBV5-6
CDR3 protein: CASSSQTAAYEQYF

J gene: TRBJ2-7
V gene: TRBV20-1
CDR3 protein: CSASEGVIHEQYF

J gene: TRBJ2-3
V gene: TRBV5-1
CDR3 protein: CASNGGSLGLAGGYTQYF

J gene: TRBJ1-2
V gene: TRBV10-3
CDR3 protein: CAISESGWGYTF

J gene: .
V gene: TRBV27
CDR3 protein: CASSNMGTGAYEQYF

J gene: TRBJ2-7
V gene: TRBV3-1/TRBV3-2
CDR3 protein: CASSQGRQRGQYF

J gene: TRBJ2-1
V gene: TRBV6-6
CDR3 protein: CASSRPFITSSYNEQFF

J gene: TRBJ2-3
V gene: TRBV27
CDR3 protein: CASSLTPHITDTQYF

J gene: TRBJ2-6
V gene: TRBV29-1
CDR3 protein: CSVTTTSGANVLTF

J gene: TRBJ2-1
V gene: TRBV30
CDR3 protein: CAWSVLWLAGANEQFF

J gene: TRBJ2-1
V gene: TRBV18
CDR3 protein: CASSPLKTGQGYNEQFF

J gene: TRBJ2-3
V gene: TRBV27
CDR3 protein: CASSLVAGGVTDTQYF

J gene: TRBJ2-7
V gene: TRBV6-2/TRBV6-3
CDR3 protein: CASSYLWTGLHEQYF

J gene: TRBJ2-1
V gene: TRBV2
CDR3 protein: CASREGLAGAYNEQFF

J gene: TRBJ1-2
V gene: TRBV27
CDR3 protein: CASSPDRAKLSSNYGYTF

J gene: TRBJ2-7
V gene: TRBV6-6
CDR3 protein: CANSYPSSYEQYF

J gene: TRBJ1-5
V gene: TRBV19
CDR3 protein: CASSTADSNQPQHF

J gene: TRBJ1-4
V gene: TRBV28
CDR3 protein: CASGDMDATNEKLFF

J gene: TRBJ1-5
V gene: TRBV19
CDR3 protein: CASRIGVGQGGQPQHF

J gene: TRBJ2-3
V gene: TRBV13
CDR3 protein: CASSLGTMTDTQYF

J gene: TRBJ1-2
V gene: TRBV29-1
CDR3 protein: CSVGTGYTNYGYTF

J gene: TRBJ1-6
V gene: TRBV6-5
CDR3 protein: CASRETGGNSPLHF

J gene: TRBJ2-1
V gene: TRBV10-3
CDR3 protein: CAISESILDGGEQFF

J gene: TRBJ2-6
V gene: TRBV4-1
CDR3 protein: CASSQESAGVSGANVLTF